A selection of T cell receptor beta chains follows, all from one sample in a study of T cell repertoires in cytomegalovirus infection. MiXCR, run by TCRdb on the reads, gives a single entry per CDR3 protein. The sample shows about 160,000 distinct CDR3 sequences, about a fifth of them seen only once. These receptors have no identified antigens. The sample consisted of CD8+ T cells from cultured PBMCs, taken from culture after CMV antigen stimulation. These receptors were taken from a human donor in good health (CMV status not recorded). Some clones in this sample may be carry-over from other donors' samples. The CDR3 runs from the conserved cysteine through the conserved F or W. Fields, in order: V gene, clone size, J gene, D gene, CDR3 DNA, CDR3 protein. The D gene is left open where the match is weak. Some rows have no size entry. The others give once, few or many, or a class for an expanded clone.

TRBV24-1	few	TRBJ2-1	-	TGTGCCACCAGTGACCCGGACACTAACAATGAGCAGTTCTTC	CATSDPDTNNEQFF
TRBV6-8	few	TRBJ2-7	-	TGTGCCAGCAGTACCCCCCCCTACGAGCAGTACTTC	CASSTPPYEQYF
TRBV7-2	few	TRBJ1-2	-	TGTGCCAGCAGCCCGTTGGGGGGCTGGACCTTC	CASSPLGGWTF
TRBV11-2	-	TRBJ2-1	TRBD2	TGTGCCAGCAGCCCCGGGACTAGCGTTGTCAATGAGCAGTTCTTC	CASSPGTSVVNEQFF
TRBV15	-	TRBJ1-5	-	TGTGCCACCAGCAGGGGGGAATTGGGCCAGCCCCAGCATTTT	CATSRGELGQPQHF
TRBV6-2/TRBV6-3	-	TRBJ1-5	-	TGTGCCAGCACTCTACAGGGCAACAATCAGCCCCAGCATTTT	CASTLQGNNQPQHF
TRBV2	few	TRBJ2-4	-	TGTGCCAGCAGCAGGGGCCGAGCCAAAAACAGTCAGTACTTC	CASSRGRAKNSQYF
TRBV7-2	few	TRBJ1-4	TRBD1	TGTGCCAGCAGCTTAACCGACAGGGAGTTATGGAATGAAAAACTGTTTTTT	CASSLTDRELWNEKLFF
TRBV12-3/TRBV12-4	-	TRBJ2-1	-	TGTGCCAGCAGCCCCAGGCCCGAAGCAAATGAGCAGTTCTTC	CASSPRPEANEQFF
TRBV7-2	many	TRBJ1-1	TRBD1	TGTGCCAGCAGCTTAGGGACAGGGGTCCTGACTGAAGCTTTCTTT	CASSLGTGVLTEAFF
TRBV12-3/TRBV12-4	-	TRBJ2-7	-	TGTGCCAGCAGTTTTTCAGGGTTCGAGCAGTACTTC	CASSFSGFEQYF
TRBV7-2	-	TRBJ1-1	-	TGTGCCAGCAGCCCCTCCTTGATGAGAAACACTGAAGCTTTCTTT	CASSPSLMRNTEAFF
TRBV5-4	few	TRBJ1-2	TRBD1	TGTGCCAGCAGCTTTAGACCCAGGGGGCGCGACTATGGCTACACCTTC	CASSFRPRGRDYGYTF
TRBV27	few	TRBJ2-2	-	TGTGCCAGCAGTTTAGGACCCGGGGAGTCCGGGGAGCTGTTTTTT	CASSLGPGESGELFF
TRBV28	-	TRBJ2-5	-	TGTGCCAGCAGGTTTGCGAATTTAGAGACCCAGTACTTC	CASRFANLETQYF
TRBV6-2/TRBV6-3	-	TRBJ2-7	TRBD2	TGTGCCAGCAGTCCCGAGCCAGCGGGGCCTTCCTACGAGCAGTACTTC	CASSPEPAGPSYEQYF
TRBV27	few	TRBJ1-1	-	TGTGCCAGCAGTTTATCGAAGGTGGTCGACACTGAAGCTTTCTTT	CASSLSKVVDTEAFF
TRBV6-1	-	TRBJ2-7	-	TGTGCCAGCAGTGGGGACCAGAACTACTACGAGCAGTACTTC	CASSGDQNYYEQYF
TRBV3-1	few	TRBJ2-3	-	TGTGCCAGCAGCCAAGATAGGGAAAAGTGGACAGATACGCAGTATTTT	CASSQDREKWTDTQYF
TRBV7-2	-	TRBJ1-1	-	TGTGCCAGCAGTCCTCCACGCGTGTGGGATTTTGGCACTGAAGCTTTCTTT	CASSPPRVWDFGTEAFF
TRBV6-2/TRBV6-3	-	TRBJ1-5	TRBD1	TGTGCCAGCAGTTACACGACAGGGGGCTTAAAGAATCAGCCCCAGCATTTT	CASSYTTGGLKNQPQHF
TRBV6-5	-	TRBJ1-1	-	TGTGCCAGCAGTCAGGGCCCTTACACTGAAGCTTTCTTT	CASSQGPYTEAFF
TRBV7-2	many	TRBJ2-1	TRBD2	TGTGCCAGCAGGAGCGGGGGGGCCATGATTGACAATGAGCAGTTCTTC	CASRSGGAMIDNEQFF
TRBV6-5	-	TRBJ2-7	-	TGTGCCAGCAGTTACATGGAGGGGGTCGACGAGCAGTACTTC	CASSYMEGVDEQYF
TRBV7-2	few	TRBJ1-2	TRBD1	TGTGCCAGCAGCTTCGGTCGGACAGGGCGGTATGCGGATGGCTACACCTTC	CASSFGRTGRYADGYTF
TRBV12-3/TRBV12-4	few	TRBJ1-4	-	TGTGCCAGCAGCTGGACAGTTGCAACTAATGAAAAACTGTTTTTT	CASSWTVATNEKLFF
TRBV6-8	few	TRBJ1-5	-	TGTGCCAGCAGTCCCCGGACCTTGAAGCCCCAGCATTTT	CASSPRTLKPQHF
TRBV6-6	few	TRBJ2-5	-	TGTGCCAGCTGGCGAGACTTTCGGGACCAGGCCCAAGAGACCCAGTACTTC	CASWRDFRDQAQETQYF
TRBV27	-	TRBJ1-2	TRBD1	TGTGCCAGCATGACAGGGGGCTATGGCTACACCTTC	CASMTGGYGYTF
TRBV2	-	TRBJ1-2	-	TGTGCCACGGTTGGACAGCGCTATGGCTACACCTTC	CATVGQRYGYTF
TRBV12-3/TRBV12-4	-	TRBJ2-1	TRBD2	TGTGCCAGCAGTCCCCTGGTTAGCGGGCCTTACAATGAGCAGTTCTTC	CASSPLVSGPYNEQFF
TRBV28	few	TRBJ2-7	TRBD1	TGTGCCAGCAGTTTATTTCTTGGGACAGCCCACTTC	CASSLFLGTAHF
TRBV2	-	TRBJ1-5	-	TGTGCCAGCAGCGCCCTGCGGGGGGGCGAATCTAGCAATCAGCCCCAGCATTTT	CASSALRGGESSNQPQHF
TRBV6-1	-	TRBJ2-4	TRBD1	TGTGCCAGCAGTGAGACGGCCAGGGGGTCCTTAGCCAAAAACATTCAGTACTTC	CASSETARGSLAKNIQYF
TRBV6-1	-	TRBJ1-2	-	TGTGCCAGCATTCACAGTCCCTATGGCTACACCTTC	CASIHSPYGYTF
TRBV11-3	-	TRBJ2-3	TRBD2	TGTGCCAGCAGCTTAGCTACTAGCGGTCGCACAGATACGCAGTATTTT	CASSLATSGRTDTQYF
TRBV6-2/TRBV6-3	few	TRBJ1-2	-	TGTGCCAGGACGACGCCGGGACTCCTCTATGGCTACACCTTC	CARTTPGLLYGYTF
TRBV7-2	few	TRBJ1-6	TRBD1	TGTGCCAGCAGCACCTTCGGACAGGCTCAAAATTGGGCCCTCCACTTT	CASSTFGQAQNWALHF
TRBV29-1	-	TRBJ1-2	-	TGCAGCGTTGCGGCAGGGCGGGACTATGGCTACACCTTC	CSVAAGRDYGYTF
TRBV7-8	-	TRBJ2-2	TRBD2	TGTGCCAGCAGCCAATATAGCGGGGACGACACCGGGGAGCTGTTTTTT	CASSQYSGDDTGELFF
TRBV7-6	-	TRBJ2-2	-	TGTGCCAGCAGCTTAATAACCGGGACTCTGAACACCGGGGAGCTGTTTTTT	CASSLITGTLNTGELFF
TRBV20-1	-	TRBJ2-7	TRBD1	TGCAGTGCTAGACCCACAGGGGAGCCTATCTACGAGCAGTACTTC	CSARPTGEPIYEQYF
TRBV5-1	few	TRBJ2-7	-	TGCGCCAGCAGCTTGGCTGACACCCAGTCGGGCTCCTACGAGCAGTACTTC	CASSLADTQSGSYEQYF
TRBV6-1	-	TRBJ2-1	TRBD1	TGTGCCAGCAGTGAAGTTATTTGGGACAGGGGTGCCAATGAGCAGTTCTTC	CASSEVIWDRGANEQFF
TRBV6-2/TRBV6-3	few	TRBJ1-6	-	TGTGCCAGCAGTTACTTCAAACCGGACTCCTATAATTCACCCCTCCACTTT	CASSYFKPDSYNSPLHF